This entry features one T cell receptor beta chain sequence. The data belong to a study of blood T cell repertoires in COVID-19. Study overall: Sites in the United States, Italy and Spain provided acute and convalescent COVID-19 samples. In each case, the material was cDNA or gDNA derived from T cells, B-cell-depleted T cells, or PBMCs.

Original data processing: Scientists estimated how many nucleated cells there were by amplifying reference gene primers. Using immunoSEQ multiplex PCR, the repertoire was profiled, and TCRdb retains in-frame clones only, with some absent. The DNA gave D and trimming, while V, J and clone size come from that table. The sample lists under 90,000 clones, 65% to 90% occurring once. The CDR3 totals 15 residues. Germline V gene sequence: CDR1 MNHEY, CDR2 SMNVEV (reference sequence). V was pared by 1 base and J by 0 bases, with 9 bases between. This sequence joins TRBV27 and TRBJ1-1, with D hard to call. The sequenced sample consisted of peripheral blood. This clonotype was sampled from a man of 80 years or more with acute or convalescent COVID-19. This chain's CDR3 is CASSLYYRLNTEAFF. The CDR3 bases are TGTGCCAGCAGTTTATATTACAGATTGAACACTGAAGCTTTCTTT.